The 31 T cell receptor beta chains in this list originate from one sample, sequenced in a study of post-analysis software for immune sequencing data. The study, taken as a whole, reports: Patients had higher frequencies than controls of four to six TRBV segments, including TRBV5-6, TRBV5-1 and TRBV20-1.

Prepared libraries of TCR beta cDNA carried unique molecular identifiers. TCRdb passed the PCR reads through MiXCR, listing each CDR3 protein once. The sample yields 380,000 or so distinct CDR3 sequences, about a third seen once. These receptors have no known antigen. Specimen: blood. These receptors all stem from a girl between 10 and 17 years old with multiple sclerosis.

This clonotype was recorded a few times. The genes are TRBV29-1 and TRBJ2-3, with 7 positions matching TRBD1. The CDR3 is 13 amino acids. CDR1 is SQVTM, CDR2 ANQGSEA, per germline. J gave up 0 bases and V 5 bases, and 2 bases lay outside the gene matches. The CDR3 sequence: CSVIRGSTDTQYF. CDR3 DNA: TGCAGCGTTATCAGGGGGAGCACAGATACGCAGTATTTT.

This clonotype was counted a few times. This chain joins TRBV12-3 or TRBV12-4 and TRBJ2-6; D unclear. Trimming pared 3 bases from V and 0 bases from J, leaving 9 bases between. This CDR3 has 16 residues. The CDR3 sequence is CASSLGPRSGANVLTF. The CDR3 DNA reads TGTGCCAGCAGTTTGGGCCCCCGCTCTGGGGCCAACGTCCTGACTTTC.

The chain is built from TRBV24-1 and TRBJ1-1; D is ambiguous. The length of the CDR3 is 13 residues. Trimming stripped 3 bases from V and 1 base from J, with 5 bases between. Germline assignment: CDR1 KGHDR and CDR2 SFDVKD. The CDR3 sequence: CATSDRRNTEAFF. DNA of the CDR3: TGTGCCACCAGTGATAGAAGGAACACTGAAGCTTTCTTT.

This clonotype was seen repeatedly, ten times or more. The V gene is TRBV7-2, the J gene TRBJ2-1; no definite D call. Germline-derived CDR1 and CDR2 are SGHTA and FQGNSA. CDR3 length equals 11 residues. Trimming removed 2 bases at V and 8 bases at J, with 4 bases between. CDR3 region: CASSLYYEQFF. As DNA, the CDR3 is TGTGCCAGCAGCTTATACTATGAGCAGTTCTTC.

This clonotype was observed a handful of times. This sequence joins TRBV3-1 and TRBJ1-6; no clear D gene. This CDR3 has 16 residues. The V end lost 1 base, the J end lost 7 bases, and 14 bases lay between the germline ends. Germline V gives CDR1 LGHDT, CDR2 YNNKEL (reference sequence). The CDR3 loop reads CASSQVATDWNSPLHF. The CDR3 DNA reads TGTGCCAGCAGCCAAGTCGCAACCGATTGGAATTCACCCCTCCACTTT.

V gene TRBV29-1 combines with J gene TRBJ2-5, with D possibly TRBD2 on 5 matching bases. The CDR3 sequence is 15 residues long. CDR1 and CDR2 (germline): SQVTM, ANQGSEA. The ends were cut back, 5 bases at V and 1 base at J, with 17 bases in the middle. For the CDR3, the DNA is TGCAGCGTTCCGAGTATTAAGGGAGCCCAAGAGACCCAGTACTTC. It translates to CSVPSIKGAQETQYF.

The chain has TRBV6-5 and TRBJ1-1; 8 nucleotides agree with TRBD1. The CDR3 totals 14 residues. Germline trimming cut 2 bases from V and 1 base from J; bases unmatched to any gene: 0. Germline lookup yields CDR1 MNHEY and CDR2 SVGAGI. The CDR3 nucleotides are TGTGCCAGCAGTTACCAGGGGGCGAACACTGAAGCTTTCTTT. Protein product: CASSYQGANTEAFF.

This clonotype was counted many times. V is TRBV29-1 and J is TRBJ1-4, with TRBD1 matching over 7 bases. The germline CDR1 and CDR2 sequences are SQVTM and ANQGSEA. J lost 8 bases, V lost 4 bases, and 7 bases had no gene match. The CDR3 has 13 residues. CDR3 region: CSVAGTAGEKLFF. Here the CDR3 DNA reads TGCAGCGTTGCTGGGACAGCGGGCGAAAAACTGTTTTTT.

This clonotype has ten or more counts. The chain uses TRBV10-3 and TRBJ1-2; TRBD1 might be the D (5 bases). Germline V gives CDR1 ENHRY, CDR2 SYGVKD. V lost 3 bases to trimming and J lost 0 bases, with 14 bases between them. This CDR3 contains 16 residues. In DNA form, the CDR3 reads TGTGCCATCAGTGATGGAACGGCAGGGACTAACTATGGCTACACCTTC. Its translation is CAISDGTAGTNYGYTF.

This clonotype was observed a few times. The chain links TRBV7-6 to TRBJ2-4; 7 positions agree with TRBD1. After removal of 5 bases from V and 0 bases from J, the junction contained 10 bases not matched to a gene. Germline CDR1 and CDR2: SGHVS and FNYEAQ. The CDR3 contains 17 residues. This CDR3 is CASSPSLGGLAKNIQYF. The DNA of the CDR3 is TGTGCCAGCAGCCCCAGCCTAGGGGGCCTAGCCAAAAACATTCAGTACTTC. Drawing the rest from reference TRBV7-6 and TRBJ2-4, the complete variable domain is GAGVSQSPRYKVTKRGQDVALRCDPISGHVSLYWYRQALGQGPEFLTYFNYEAQQDKSGLPNDRFSAERPEGSISTLTIQRTEQRDSAMYRCASSPSLGGLAKNIQYFGAGTRLSVL.

CDR3 coding DNA: TGTGCCAGCAGCCAATTCGGGGTGACCGGGGAGCTGTTTTTT. It yields the protein CASSQFGVTGELFF. The genes are TRBV3-1 and TRBJ2-2, with D maybe TRBD2 (5 bases). The V end was cut by 2 bases, the J end by 5 bases, with 9 bases between. This CDR3 region has 14 residues. Looked up from germline, CDR1 is LGHDT and CDR2 is YNNKEL (reference sequence).

The V gene is TRBV4-1, the J gene TRBJ2-1; 8 bases fit TRBD2. With 0 bases clipped from V and 14 bases from J, the junction kept 12 bases outside the gene matches. Germline V gene sequence: CDR1 MGHRA, CDR2 YSYEKL. The CDR3 loop spans 15 amino acids. In DNA, the CDR3 is TGCGCCAGCAGCCAAGAAGGTCTAGCGGGTCCGAGGGAGTTCTTC. It is translated as CASSQEGLAGPREFF.

V and J are TRBV6-2 or TRBV6-3 and TRBJ2-5; no clear D gene. The germline gives CDR1 MNHEY, CDR2 SVGEGT. Deletions cut 6 bases from V and 5 bases from J, with 10 bases between. The CDR3 loop spans 12 amino acids. CDR3 amino acids: CASSSRTETQYF. The CDR3 nucleotides read TGTGCCAGCAGCTCCCGGACCGAGACCCAGTACTTC.

This chain links TRBV20-1 with TRBJ1-1; TRBD1 might be the D (5 bases). Germline V gene lookup returns CDR1 DFQATT and CDR2 SNEGSKA (reference sequence). V lost 0 bases and J 11 bases, leaving 16 bases between the germline ends. This CDR3 region has 13 residues. Here the CDR3 reads CSARDGAGLEAFF. The CDR3 coding sequence is TGCAGTGCTAGAGATGGCGCAGGGCTTGAGGCTTTCTTT.

The chain is built from TRBV7-9 and TRBJ1-1; D not resolved. Trimming pared 2 bases from V and 4 bases from J, leaving 14 bases between. Germline values: CDR1 SEHNR, CDR2 FQNEAQ (reference sequence). This CDR3 is 15 amino acids long. As DNA, the CDR3 is TGTGCCAGCAGCTTAAGGAGGAGGGAAGGCACTGAAGCTTTCTTT. Amino acid sequence: CASSLRRREGTEAFF.

The J gene is TRBJ2-1, the V gene TRBV7-9; no clear D. V gave up 3 bases and J gave up 8 bases, with 14 bases separating them. This CDR3 comprises 14 residues. CDR1 SEHNR and CDR2 FQNEAQ come from the germline V gene (reference sequence). The CDR3 loop reads CASSFSSQSHEQFF. The CDR3 DNA reads TGTGCCAGCAGCTTTTCCTCCCAGAGCCATGAGCAGTTCTTC.

This clonotype turned up a few times. This chain uses TRBV13 with TRBJ2-2, with 7 bases aligning to TRBD1. Germline-derived CDR1 and CDR2 are PRHDT and FYEKMQ (reference sequence). Trimming removed 5 bases from V and 4 bases from J; junction bases left unmatched: 4. The CDR3 has 14 amino acids. The CDR3 loop reads CASSLRQGTGELFF. Written as DNA, the CDR3 is TGTGCCAGCAGCCTAAGACAGGGCACCGGGGAGCTGTTTTTT.

The DNA of the CDR3 is TGTGCCAGCTCACCACCGACAGGTCCTAACTATGGCTACACCTTC. It translates to CASSPPTGPNYGYTF. The chain combines TRBV18 with TRBJ1-2; a weak D match, TRBD1 (6 bases). The CDR3 has 15 residues. Trimming cost V 0 bases and J 0 bases, with 8 bases left between them. CDR1 is KGHSH, CDR2 LQKENI, per germline.

This clonotype came up a few times. V is TRBV10-1 and J is TRBJ2-5; TRBD1 matches at 9 bases. The CDR3 extends over 14 amino acids. Germline loops: CDR1 WNHNN, CDR2 SYGVQD (reference sequence). V gave up 6 bases and J gave up 6 bases; unmatched junction bases: 8. The DNA for the CDR3 is TGCGCCAGCAGCGCCGGGACAGGGCTGAAGACCCAGTACTTC. The encoded protein is CASSAGTGLKTQYF.

The chain combines TRBV20-1 with TRBJ1-5; no clear D gene. The CDR3 runs 14 residues. Trimming cost V 4 bases and J 0 bases, with 10 bases left between them. Germline values: CDR1 DFQATT, CDR2 SNEGSKA (reference sequence). The CDR3: CSANPGRSNQPQHF. Written as DNA, the CDR3 is TGCAGTGCTAACCCGGGCCGTAGCAATCAGCCCCAGCATTTT.

This chain uses TRBV12-5 with TRBJ2-3; D not certain. The CDR3 length is 15 residues. V shed 5 bases and J shed 3 bases, with 15 bases lying between them. Germline V lookup: CDR1 LGHNT, CDR2 FRNRAP. CDR3 DNA sequence: TGTGCTAGTGGTGCTCCCTGGCCCGGGACAGATACGCAGTATTTT. It is translated as CASGAPWPGTDTQYF.

This clonotype was observed a few times. The CDR3: CSARDWQSGDTYNEQFF. CDR3 in DNA: TGCAGTGCTAGAGATTGGCAAAGCGGGGATACATACAATGAGCAGTTCTTC. This rearrangement joins TRBV20-1 to TRBJ2-1; 7 bases align to TRBD2. Germline V CDR1 and CDR2: DFQATT, SNEGSKA (reference sequence). Losses at the gene ends were 0 bases for V and 4 bases for J; bases not matched to a gene: 12. The CDR3 contains 17 residues.

The V and J genes are TRBV30 and TRBJ1-2, with D possibly TRBD1 on 6 matching bases. CDR3 length equals 14 residues. Looked up from germline, CDR1 is GTSNPN and CDR2 is SVGIG (reference sequence). Trimming took 4 bases from V and 0 from J, leaving 12 bases between them. In nucleotides, the CDR3 is TGTGCCTGGATCTCAGGGGTCGCTAACTATGGCTACACCTTC. This translates into CAWISGVANYGYTF.

The V call is TRBV20-1, the J call TRBJ2-1; D remains ambiguous. With 5 bases removed from V and 2 bases from J, the gap between germline ends came to 13 bases. The CDR3 runs 14 residues. Germline lookup yields CDR1 DFQATT and CDR2 SNEGSKA (reference sequence). CDR3 protein: CSAQSATPYNEQFF. In nucleotides, the CDR3 is TGCAGTGCTCAGAGCGCAACCCCCTACAATGAGCAGTTCTTC.

Only a few counts were recorded for this clonotype. The rearrangement uses TRBV29-1 and TRBJ1-6; 9 nucleotides align to TRBD1. The CDR3 runs to 13 residues. V shed 6 bases, J shed 8 bases, and the junction held 5 bases outside the gene matches. From germline, CDR1 is SQVTM and CDR2 ANQGSEA. The CDR3 reads CSVRQGVDSPLHF. The DNA of the CDR3 is TGCAGCGTCCGACAGGGGGTTGATTCACCCCTCCACTTT.

The V call is TRBV4-1, the J call TRBJ2-5, with D tentatively TRBD2 (6 bases). V was trimmed by 0 bases and J by 2 bases, leaving 13 bases between them. The CDR3 totals 16 residues. CDR1 is MGHRA, CDR2 YSYEKL, per germline. CDR3 coding DNA: TGCGCCAGCAGCCAAGATGCGGGGTACTTTCAAGAGACCCAGTACTTC. Protein product: CASSQDAGYFQETQYF.

The gene calls are TRBV6-6 and TRBJ2-7, with 8 positions matching TRBD2. The ends lost 6 bases at V and 3 bases at J; junction bases unmatched: 7. This CDR3 spans 14 amino acids. Looked up from germline, CDR1 is MNHNY and CDR2 is SVGAGI (reference sequence). The CDR3 DNA sequence: TGTGCCAGCAGGGCGGGAGGTAGCGGCTACGAGCAGTACTTC. Protein sequence: CASRAGGSGYEQYF.

V gene TRBV15 combines with J gene TRBJ2-3; D may correspond to TRBD1 or TRBD2 (5 bases each). CDR1 is LNHNV and CDR2 is YYDKDF in the germline V gene (reference sequence). V was cut by 6 bases and J by 2 bases, with 12 bases left in between. This CDR3 contains 14 residues. CDR3 coding DNA: TGTGCCACCAGAAGGGACCCGGCCACAGATACGCAGTATTTT. Residues: CATRRDPATDTQYF.

The chain employs TRBV6-5 and TRBJ2-1; 7 positions agree with TRBD2. Gene TRBJ2-7 matches the end of the DNA better, so the J call may be wrong. The germline V gene has CDR1 MNHEY and CDR2 SVGAGI. This CDR3 is 14 amino acids long. CDR3 sequence: CASKSGTTAYEQYF. The DNA of the CDR3 is TGTGCCAGCAAATCCGGGACTACCGCGTACGAGCAGTACTTC.

The V and J genes are TRBV6-5 and TRBJ2-1, with D perhaps matching TRBD2 (5 bases). V was cut by 5 bases and J by 2 bases, with 13 bases left in between. The germline V gene has CDR1 MNHEY and CDR2 SVGAGI. The CDR3 totals 15 residues. CDR3 DNA sequence: TGTGCCAGCAGTCCCGGACTTGCTGCCTACAATGAGCAGTTCTTC. It specifies CASSPGLAAYNEQFF.

The chain is built from TRBV6-6 and TRBJ1-1; D gene uncertain. V was pared by 10 bases and J by 3 bases, with 9 bases between. Germline loops: CDR1 MNHNY, CDR2 SVGAGI (reference sequence). The CDR3 length is 11 residues. The CDR3 is CATKGYTEAFF. DNA of the CDR3: TGTGCCACCAAAGGGTACACTGAAGCTTTCTTT.